One sample yielded the 10 T cell receptor beta chains listed below, sequenced in a study of blood T cell repertoires in COVID-19. TCRdb's copy holds only in-frame clones and misses some; the assay was immunoSEQ multiplex PCR. Here the sample spans under 200,000 clones, roughly nine tenths being singletons. Sequencing input: peripheral blood. These receptors originate from a man aged 50 to 59 with acute or convalescent COVID-19.

The DNA of the CDR3 is TGTGCCAGTACTATTGGGGGCGGAGATAATCAGCCCCAGCATTTT. Translation gives CASTIGGGDNQPQHF. The V call is TRBV19, the J call TRBJ1-5; possible D gene TRBD1, 6 bases. The length of the CDR3 is 15 residues. Trimming stripped 7 bases from V and 4 bases from J, with 17 bases between. Germline V gene sequence: CDR1 LNHDA, CDR2 SQIVND (reference sequence).

The rearrangement links TRBV5-6 to TRBJ2-2, with 9 bases that match TRBD1. The CDR3 consists of 16 residues. J was trimmed by 3 bases and V by 7 bases; bases with no gene match: 10. Germline V gene sequence: CDR1 SGHDT, CDR2 YYEEEE. This CDR3 is CASGPKGTGYTGELFF. DNA of the CDR3: TGTGCCAGCGGTCCCAAGGGGACAGGGTACACCGGGGAGCTGTTTTTT.

The chain is built from TRBV6-5 and TRBJ1-6; 7 nucleotides match TRBD1. This CDR3 contains 14 residues. Germline V gene data show CDR1 as MNHEY and CDR2 as SVGAGI. V lost 5 bases to trimming and J lost 5 bases; unmatched junction nucleotides: 3. The CDR3 DNA sequence: TGTGCCAGCAGTCCCGGGACAGATAATTCACCCCTCCACTTT. Its translation is CASSPGTDNSPLHF.

This clone was seen just once. Written as DNA, the CDR3 is TGTGCCAGCGGACAGGGGGACTACGAGCAGTACTTC. Its translation is CASGQGDYEQYF. The chain is built from TRBV7-8 and TRBJ2-7; TRBD1 matches at 10 bases. This CDR3 has 12 residues. Germline CDR1 reads SGHVS; CDR2 reads FQNEAQ. Germline trimming cut 8 bases from V and 3 bases from J; bases unmatched to any gene: 1.

The chain couples TRBV30 to TRBJ1-6; 8 positions match TRBD1. Germline assignment: CDR1 GTSNPN and CDR2 SVGIG (reference sequence). V lost 2 bases to trimming and J lost 6 bases; unmatched junction nucleotides: 3. The CDR3 spans 14 residues. The CDR3 region has the DNA TGTGCCTGGAGTAGTGGACAGGGTAATTCACCCCTCCACTTT. This gives the protein CAWSSGQGNSPLHF. Variable domain in full (rest from reference TRBV30 and TRBJ1-6): SQTIHQWPATLVQPVGSPLSLECTVEGTSNPNLYWYRQAAGRGLQLLFYSVGIGQISSEVPQNLSASRPQDRQFILSSKKLLLSDSGFYLCAWSSGQGNSPLHFGNGTRLTVT.

The V and J genes are TRBV10-3 and TRBJ1-2; a possible D gene is TRBD1 (5 bases). The ends were cut back, 10 bases at V and 0 bases at J, with 18 bases in the middle. Germline V gene sequence: CDR1 ENHRY, CDR2 SYGVKD. The CDR3 has 15 amino acids. The CDR3 spells CATFGGLLANYGYTF. CDR3 DNA sequence: TGTGCCACCTTCGGGGGACTTCTAGCTAACTATGGCTACACCTTC.

The rearrangement uses TRBV27 and TRBJ2-7; 11 bases match TRBD1. This CDR3 is built from 15 residues. The germline CDR1 and CDR2 sequences are MNHEY and SMNVEV (reference sequence). V lost 4 bases to trimming and J lost 2 bases; unmatched junction nucleotides: 4. In DNA, the CDR3 is TGTGCCAGCAGTTACCGGGACAGGGGGACCTACGAGCAGTACTTC. It is translated as CASSYRDRGTYEQYF.

V gene TRBV11-3 combines with J gene TRBJ2-2, with D perhaps matching TRBD1 (6 bases). The CDR3 runs to 15 residues. V was shortened by 5 bases and J by 1 base, with 11 bases between the two germline ends. The germline gives CDR1 SGHNT, CDR2 YENEEA. The CDR3 loop is CASSLTTGNTGELFF. The CDR3 nucleotides are TGTGCCAGCAGCCTAACGACAGGGAACACCGGGGAGCTGTTTTTT.

The chain employs TRBV6-1 and TRBJ2-5, with 13 bases lining up with TRBD2. Germline assignment: CDR1 MNHNS and CDR2 SASEGT. The CDR3 contains 17 residues. V gave up 2 bases and J gave up 4 bases; unmatched junction bases: 7. The CDR3 nucleotides read TGTGCCAGCAGTGAAATAACTAGCGGGAGGGCGGGAGAGACCCAGTACTTC. Protein: CASSEITSGRAGETQYF.

This chain uses TRBV18 with TRBJ1-2, with 10 nucleotides matching TRBD1. The J segment lost 8 bases and the V segment lost 2 bases, leaving 5 bases of the junction unmatched. CDR1 is KGHSH and CDR2 is LQKENI in the germline V gene. The CDR3 has 14 residues. CDR3 nucleotides: TGTGCCAGCTCACCAATTGGGACAGGGGAAGGCTACACCTTC. Its protein is CASSPIGTGEGYTF.